The 22 T cell receptor beta chains below all came from one sample that was sequenced in a study of identical twins. Each CDR3 protein gets one entry after TCRdb re-called the 5' RACE reads with MiXCR. The table lists about 1.7 million distinct CDR3 sequences, around 33% of them singletons. Sequences were obtained from cord blood. The receptor source for this set is a newborn girl in good health.

This clonotype has only a few counts. The rearrangement links TRBV21-1 to TRBJ2-4. TRBV21-1 is a pseudogene segment. CDR3 size: 14 residues. This CDR3 reads CASSKSGVITEQYF. DNA of the CDR3: TGTGCCAGCAGCAAAAGCGGCGTGATTACGGAGCAGTACTTC.

This clonotype was counted a few times. V usage is TRBV12-3 or TRBV12-4 and J usage is TRBJ2-3, with 9 bases lining up with TRBD2. Unmatched junction bases numbered 5, after V lost 1 base and J lost 3 bases. The CDR3 has 16 residues. This CDR3 reads CASSLGGTSRTDTQYF. The CDR3, as DNA: TGTGCCAGCAGTTTAGGAGGGACTAGCCGGACAGATACGCAGTATTTT.

The chain joins TRBV15 to TRBJ2-3; 9 bases map to TRBD2. V was pared by 3 bases and J by 4 bases, with 11 bases of the junction left unmatched. The CDR3 is 17 amino acids. The germline V gene encodes CDR1 LNHNV and CDR2 YYDKDF (reference sequence). The CDR3 region has the DNA TGTGCCACCAGCAGTGCCCTAGCGGGGCCAGGCCCAGATACGCAGTATTTT. It is translated as CATSSALAGPGPDTQYF.

This clonotype was seen a handful of times. The chain is built from TRBV6-5 and TRBJ2-5; TRBD2 aligns across 11 bases. The J segment lost 6 bases and the V segment lost 2 bases, leaving 5 bases of the junction unmatched. The CDR3 covers 15 residues. Germline loops: CDR1 MNHEY, CDR2 SVGAGI. The CDR3 sequence: CASSYGSGRAKTQYF. The DNA of the CDR3 is TGTGCCAGCAGTTACGGTAGCGGGAGGGCGAAGACCCAGTACTTC.

V and J are TRBV5-6 and TRBJ1-4, with unresolved D. Trimming shortened V by 2 bases and J by 2 bases, and 7 bases separated the two germline ends. Germline CDR1 reads SGHDT; CDR2 reads YYEEEE. CDR3 length: 14 residues. Written as DNA, the CDR3 is TGTGCCAGCAGCTTTAGGAGTACTAATGAAAAACTGTTTTTT. Translated, it gives CASSFRSTNEKLFF.

This clonotype has only a few counts. The V gene is TRBV18, the J gene TRBJ2-1, with a tentative D call TRBD2 (7 bases). Germline CDR1 KGHSH, CDR2 LQKENI. V dropped 8 bases and J dropped 6 bases, with 20 bases sitting between them. The CDR3 is 15 amino acids. CDR3 coding DNA: TGTGCCAGCGCCCCAGGGGAGCGGGGTTTCAATGAGCAGTTCTTC. Translation: CASAPGERGFNEQFF.

This clonotype was seen just once. Relative to the germline gene, one junction end is altered; a read error may explain this. The rearrangement joins TRBV29-1 to TRBJ1-2, with 9 positions matching TRBD1. The CDR3 has 13 amino acids. CDR1 and CDR2 from the germline V gene are SQVTM and ANQGSEA. CDR3 nucleotides: TGCGGCGTTGGGACAGGGCCAAACTATGGCTACACCTTC. It codes for CGVGTGPNYGYTF.

This clonotype has only a few counts. The chain is built from TRBV7-2 and TRBJ2-1; tentatively, D is TRBD2 (6 bases). CDR1 is SGHTA and CDR2 is FQGNSA in the germline V gene. The length of the CDR3 is 15 residues. The V end lost 4 bases, the J end lost 7 bases, and 17 bases lay between the germline ends. Written as DNA, the CDR3 is TGTGCCAGCAGCTACGCGAGCGGGTTCTTGAATGAGCAGTTCTTC. Its translation: CASSYASGFLNEQFF. The full variable domain, completed using reference TRBV7-2 and TRBJ2-1, is GAGVSQSPSNKVTEKGKDVELRCDPISGHTALYWYRQSLGQGLEFLIYFQGNSAPDKSGLPSDRFSAERTGGSVSTLTIQRTQQEDSAVYLCASSYASGFLNEQFFGPGTRLTVL.

Regarding this clonotype: This may stem from a read error, because a much larger clone lies one nucleotide away. The chain carries TRBV25-1 and TRBJ2-1; a possible D gene is TRBD1 (5 bases). The closer fit of TRBJ2-7 to the DNA end suggests the J call may be wrong. Germline CDR1 and CDR2: MGHDK and SYGVNS. The CDR3 runs to 13 residues. The CDR3 DNA sequence: TGTGCCACCAGTAGGGGATCCTACAATGAGCAGTACTTC. Translating gives CATSRGSYNEQYF.

There are a few counts of this clonotype. This chain uses TRBV12-3 or TRBV12-4 with TRBJ2-1, with 7 bases matching TRBD2. This CDR3 has 16 residues. V lost 5 bases, J lost 1 base, and 8 bases stayed unmatched. The CDR3 protein is CASSRGPSGSYNEQFF. CDR3 bases: TGTGCCAGCAGTCGGGGACCTAGCGGTTCCTACAATGAGCAGTTCTTC.

This chain links TRBV10-3 with TRBJ2-7; D is perhaps TRBD2 (6 bases). From germline, CDR1 is ENHRY and CDR2 SYGVKD. The CDR3 consists of 12 residues. V lost 2 bases to trimming and J lost 7 bases, with 9 bases between them. This CDR3 is CAISERGWEQYF. DNA for the CDR3: TGTGCCATCAGTGAGCGGGGGTGGGAGCAGTACTTC.

On this clonotype: One end of the junction is discordant with germline, which a read error may explain. The V and J genes are TRBV12-3 or TRBV12-4 and TRBJ1-5, with 9 bases lining up with TRBD1. The CDR3 runs 15 residues. The CDR3 DNA sequence: TGTACCAGCAGTTACATCGACAGGGGGGATCAGCCCCAGCATTTT. Amino acids: CTSSYIDRGDQPQHF.

In this sample, this clonotype turned up a few times. The chain couples TRBV9 to TRBJ2-1; 9 bases line up with TRBD1. The length of the CDR3 is 15 residues. The V segment lost 0 bases and the J segment 9 bases; nucleotides outside the gene matches: 7. The germline V gene encodes CDR1 SGDLS and CDR2 YYNGEE. The CDR3 DNA is TGTGCCAGCAGCGTAGTAGGACAGGGGTTAAGTGAGCAGTTCTTC. Translation: CASSVVGQGLSEQFF.

The genes are TRBV20-1 and TRBJ1-1; D might be TRBD1 (6 bases). CDR3 length: 17 amino acids. CDR1 is DFQATT and CDR2 is SNEGSKA in the germline V gene (reference sequence). V was trimmed by 4 bases and J by 4 bases, leaving 25 bases between them. CDR3 nucleotide sequence: TGCAGTGCTATTTCGTATCCAGTGCCGAGGGGGGGCACTGAAGCTTTCTTT. Its protein product is CSAISYPVPRGGTEAFF.

This clonotype was recorded a few times. The chain has TRBV6-1 and TRBJ2-5, with 8 bases that match TRBD2. V dropped 7 bases and J dropped 1; count of bases not matched to a gene: 5. The germline V gene has CDR1 MNHNS and CDR2 SASEGT. This CDR3 has 14 amino acids. CDR3 amino acids: CASINGLAQETQYF. Here the CDR3 DNA reads TGTGCCAGCATTAACGGACTAGCCCAAGAGACCCAGTACTTC.

The CDR3 region is CASSLGLAGEKNEQYF. CDR3 nucleotide sequence: TGCGCCAGCAGCTTGGGACTAGCGGGAGAAAAAAATGAGCAGTACTTC. J is TRBJ2-5 and V is TRBV5-1; TRBD2 aligns across 12 bases. CDR1 is SGHRS, CDR2 YFSETQ, per germline. The V segment lost 0 bases and the J segment 11 bases; nucleotides outside the gene matches: 11. The CDR3 is made up of 16 amino acids.

The CDR3 DNA is TGCAGCGTTGGGACAGGGAGGGATCAGCCCCAGCATTTT. It yields the protein CSVGTGRDQPQHF. The genes are TRBV29-1 and TRBJ1-5; 8 nucleotides align to TRBD1. Germline V lookup: CDR1 SQVTM, CDR2 ANQGSEA. Germline trimming cut 4 bases from V and 5 bases from J; bases unmatched to any gene: 4. This CDR3 region has 13 residues.

Only a few counts were recorded for this clonotype. The chain uses TRBV4-2 and TRBJ1-1; TRBD1 might be the D (5 bases). The CDR3 is 15 amino acids. Between the trimmed V and J ends, which lost 1 base and 1 base, there was a span of 10 bases. Germline V gene lookup returns CDR1 LGHNA and CDR2 YNFKEQ. In DNA form, the CDR3 reads TGTGCCAGCAGCCAAGCGGAGGGACGGAACACTGAAGCTTTCTTT. This translates into CASSQAEGRNTEAFF.

V gene TRBV10-1 combines with J gene TRBJ1-2, with TRBD1 matching 7 bases. The CDR3 is 14 residues long. Trimming cost V 3 bases and J 8 bases; bases outside gene matches: 9. CDR1 is WNHNN, CDR2 SYGVQD, per germline (reference sequence). The CDR3 loop is CASSDPARGGGYTF. CDR3 coding DNA: TGCGCCAGCAGTGATCCCGCCAGGGGGGGCGGCTACACCTTC.

Concerning this clonotype itself: Possible read error: a much larger clone is one base away. The chain couples TRBV5-4 to TRBJ2-3, with 8 bases matching TRBD1. This CDR3 has 15 amino acids. V trimming: 0 bases; J trimming: 2 bases; junction bases outside the gene matches: 2. Germline V gives CDR1 SGHNT, CDR2 YYREEE (reference sequence). The CDR3 region is CASSLVTGVTDTQYF. The CDR3 DNA reads TGTGCCAGCAGCTTGGTGACAGGGGTCACAGATACGCAGTATTTT.

This sequence joins TRBV5-5 and TRBJ1-2; D might be TRBD1 (5 bases). Looked up from germline, CDR1 is SGHKS and CDR2 is YYEKEE (reference sequence). The CDR3 runs 14 residues. V lost 3 bases and J lost 4, with 13 bases in between. The CDR3 region is CASSSGVNSYGYTF. CDR3 bases: TGTGCCAGCAGCTCGGGGGTGAACAGCTATGGCTACACCTTC.

This clonotype was observed a few times. The chain couples TRBV9 to TRBJ2-1; no firm D call. Trimming pared 0 bases from V and 2 bases from J, leaving 9 bases between. CDR3 length equals 15 residues. Germline values: CDR1 SGDLS, CDR2 YYNGEE. Here the CDR3 DNA reads TGTGCCAGCAGCGTAGAAGTACTCGCCTACAATGAGCAGTTCTTC. This gives the protein CASSVEVLAYNEQFF.